This TCR beta chain was captured in a study of PD-1 blockade in classical Hodgkin lymphoma. General study findings and limits: By C4D1 there was a significant rise in CD4+ TCR diversity but not in CD8+ TCR diversity. Patients newly diagnosed and complete responders had comparable baseline diversity.

The germline V gene encodes CDR1 MNHNY and CDR2 SVGAGI (reference sequence). The CDR3 runs 13 residues. With 7 bases removed from V and 1 base from J, the gap between germline ends came to 8 bases. All the patients suffered relapse after autologous stem cell transplantation, and brentuximab vedotin exposure differed. By magnetic negative selection, CD4+ T cells were purified from thawed PBMCs. Concerning this clone: The antigen is undetermined.

Measured with immunoSEQ multiplex PCR; TCRdb has only the in-frame clones, and not every one. This sample has fewer than 8,500 clones, with around four fifths found just once. The sequence was obtained from a human donor with classical Hodgkin lymphoma. The chain combines TRBV6-6 with TRBJ1-3; D unclear. This sample comprised CD4+ T cells from blood, obtained at baseline. CDR3 sequence: CASTKFSGNTIYF. DNA of the CDR3: TGTGCCAGCACCAAGTTTTCTGGAAACACCATATATTTT.